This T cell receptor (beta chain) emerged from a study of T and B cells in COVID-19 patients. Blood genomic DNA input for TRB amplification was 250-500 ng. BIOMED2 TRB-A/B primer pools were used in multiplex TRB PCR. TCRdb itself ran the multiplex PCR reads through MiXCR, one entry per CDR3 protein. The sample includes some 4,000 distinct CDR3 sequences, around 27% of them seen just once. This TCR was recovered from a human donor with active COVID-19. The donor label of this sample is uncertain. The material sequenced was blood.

CDR3 amino acids: CASSIPSGGQDTQYF. In DNA, the CDR3 is TGTGCCAGCAGCATTCCTAGCGGGGGTCAGGATACGCAGTATTTT. The chain couples TRBV5-6 to TRBJ2-3, with 10 bases that match TRBD2. The CDR3 extends over 15 amino acids. Germline CDR1 is SGHDT and CDR2 is YYEEEE. The V segment lost 4 bases and the J segment 6 bases; nucleotides outside the gene matches: 8. The whole variable domain, remainder taken from reference TRBV5-6 and TRBJ2-3, is DAGVTQSPTHLIKTRGQQVTLRCSPKSGHDTVSWYQQALGQGPQFIFQYYEEEERQRGNFPDRFSGHQFPNYSSELNVNALLLGDSALYLCASSIPSGGQDTQYFGPGTRLTVL.